Following are 26 T cell receptor beta chains from one sample sequenced in a study of cytomegalovirus exposure and HLA in healthy donors. The PCR employed 60 Vbeta primers together with 13 Jbeta primers. The data were produced by immunoSEQ multiplex PCR, yet TCRdb's version contains in-frame clones alone and is incomplete. The table lists about 94,000 clones, approximately 74% of them singletons. Sequenced: PBMCs. These receptor sequences come from a man aged 25 to 40 in good health and CMV-seropositive.

The V gene is TRBV14, the J gene TRBJ1-1; tentative D call: TRBD1 (5 bases). The CDR3 consists of 15 residues. CDR1 and CDR2 from the germline V gene are SGHDN and FVKESK. Trimming cost V 4 bases and J 1 base, with 13 bases left between them. CDR3 sequence: CASSPEWGANTEAFF. CDR3 DNA: TGTGCCAGCAGCCCTGAATGGGGCGCGAACACTGAAGCTTTCTTT.

The chain carries TRBV19 and TRBJ1-3, with TRBD1 identical over 10 bases. The CDR3 covers 15 residues. Germline V gives CDR1 LNHDA, CDR2 SQIVND (reference sequence). Trimming took 5 bases from V and 3 from J; bases not matched to a gene: 4. CDR3 residues: CASSSGTGDGNTIYF. The CDR3 DNA follows: TGTGCCAGTAGTTCCGGGACAGGGGATGGAAACACCATATATTTT.

In its sample, this clone is medium-sized. The gene calls are TRBV6-5 and TRBJ2-7; TRBD1 matches at 11 bases. Germline assignment: CDR1 MNHEY and CDR2 SVGAGI. Trimming took 0 bases from V and 3 from J; bases not matched to a gene: 1. This CDR3 spans 15 amino acids. CDR3 DNA: TGTGCCAGCAGTTACTCCGGGACAGGGGGCTACGAGCAGTACTTC. Protein product: CASSYSGTGGYEQYF.

The J gene is TRBJ1-1, the V gene TRBV4-1; a weak D match, TRBD1 (5 bases). This CDR3 has 16 amino acids. Germline V gives CDR1 MGHRA, CDR2 YSYEKL. V was shortened by 1 base and J by 0 bases, with 12 bases between the two germline ends. DNA of the CDR3: TGCGCCAGCAGCCAAGGAACAGGACCGATGAACACTGAAGCTTTCTTT. Translating gives CASSQGTGPMNTEAFF.

The CDR3 sequence is CASSKTSTEAFF. The CDR3 DNA is TGTGCCAGTAGTAAGACAAGCACTGAAGCTTTCTTT. The J gene is TRBJ1-1, the V gene TRBV19; D is ambiguous. The CDR3 spans 12 residues. V shed 4 bases and J shed 4 bases, with 7 bases lying between them. The V gene's germline CDR1 is LNHDA and CDR2 SQIVND (reference sequence). Full variable domain (missing parts from reference TRBV19 and TRBJ1-1): DGGITQSPKYLFRKEGQNVTLSCEQNLNHDAMYWYRQDPGQGLRLIYYSQIVNDFQKGDIAEGYSVSREKKESFPLTVTSAQKNPTAFYLCASSKTSTEAFFGQGTRLTVV.

This clone was seen a few times. DNA for the CDR3: TGTGCCAGCAGCTTGGCAGGGGGACAGGGGAGGACAGATACGCAGTATTTT. Its protein is CASSLAGGQGRTDTQYF. The chain employs TRBV5-6 and TRBJ2-3; TRBD1 matches 10 bases. The CDR3 contains 17 residues. Per germline, CDR1 SGHDT and CDR2 YYEEEE. The trim removed 0 bases at V and 3 bases at J, leaving 7 bases unmatched.

The chain recombines TRBV20-1 with TRBJ2-5; 8 positions agree with TRBD2. V was pared by 5 bases and J by 13 bases, with 9 bases of the junction left unmatched. The CDR3 has 11 residues. Germline V gives CDR1 DFQATT, CDR2 SNEGSKA (reference sequence). Here the CDR3 DNA reads TGCAGTGCTGGACTAGCCGCCCGGGGGTACTTC. Protein product: CSAGLAARGYF.

The chain uses TRBV7-2 and TRBJ2-3, with TRBD2 identical over 9 bases. Germline V CDR1 and CDR2: SGHTA, FQGNSA. The CDR3 has 15 amino acids. With 5 bases clipped from V and 2 bases from J, the junction kept 5 bases outside the gene matches. The CDR3 region is CASSPWTSATDTQYF. The CDR3 DNA sequence: TGTGCCAGCAGCCCCTGGACTAGCGCCACAGATACGCAGTATTTT.

The chain uses TRBV27 and TRBJ2-1, with TRBD2 matching 7 bases. After removal of 6 bases from V and 3 bases from J, the junction contained 5 bases not matched to a gene. The CDR3 covers 14 residues. Germline values: CDR1 MNHEY, CDR2 SMNVEV (reference sequence). The CDR3: CASRGGSVYNEQFF. CDR3 sequence (DNA): TGTGCCAGCAGAGGCGGGAGTGTCTACAATGAGCAGTTCTTC.

This clone was counted only a few times. The chain uses TRBV27 and TRBJ1-3, with D possibly being TRBD1 (5 bases). The germline CDR1 and CDR2 sequences are MNHEY and SMNVEV (reference sequence). The CDR3 is 15 residues long. The V gene lost 6 bases and the J gene lost 2 bases, with 14 bases spanning the gap. In nucleotides, the CDR3 is TGTGCCAGCAGCCCCGTGCAGGGAACTGGAAACACCATATATTTT. Protein product: CASSPVQGTGNTIYF.

This clone is a singleton in its sample. The chain has TRBV2 and TRBJ1-3, with D tentatively TRBD1 (5 bases). The CDR3 spans 15 residues. The V end was cut by 5 bases, the J end by 0 bases, with 11 bases between. The germline V gene encodes CDR1 SNHLY and CDR2 FYNNEI. In nucleotides, the CDR3 is TGTGCCAGCAGTCGTGACAGTTACTCTGGAAACACCATATATTTT. Translating it yields CASSRDSYSGNTIYF.

The CDR3 bases are TGCGCCAGCAGTGAGCCGGGACAGGGCACGAGGGAGCAGTACTTC. The encoded protein is CASSEPGQGTREQYF. The chain has TRBV10-1 and TRBJ2-7, with 9 bases aligning to TRBD1. This CDR3 is 15 amino acids long. V gave up 2 bases and J gave up 7 bases; unmatched junction bases: 9. Germline V gene lookup returns CDR1 WNHNN and CDR2 SYGVQD (reference sequence).

Details on this clone: An end of the junction differs from the germline gene, which may be a read error. This rearrangement joins TRBV30 to TRBJ2-3; D is unresolved. The CDR3 covers 11 residues. Germline assignment: CDR1 GTSNPN and CDR2 SVGIG (reference sequence). CDR3 nucleotide sequence: TGTGCCTGGAGGATCACAGACACGCAGTATTTT. Protein sequence: CAWRITDTQYF.

V is TRBV5-1 and J is TRBJ1-6; TRBD1 might be the D (6 bases). Per germline, CDR1 SGHRS and CDR2 YFSETQ. Trimming left V 0 bases short and J 2 bases short, with 21 bases between. The CDR3 contains 20 residues. The DNA of the CDR3 is TGCGCCAGCAGCTTGGGAGTCGTTTCGAGGGGGACACCCTATAATTCACCCCTCCACTTT. Its translation: CASSLGVVSRGTPYNSPLHF.

V is TRBV11-2 and J is TRBJ1-1; D might be TRBD1 (5 bases). Trimming took 0 bases from V and 4 from J, leaving 15 bases between them. The CDR3 loop spans 16 amino acids. Germline CDR1 and CDR2: SGHAT and FQNNGV. CDR3 DNA sequence: TGTGCCAGCAGCTTAGATTTCGGGCAGGGAGGCACTGAAGCTTTCTTT. Translating gives CASSLDFGQGGTEAFF.

J is TRBJ2-2 and V is TRBV11-2, with D uncertain. V lost 4 bases to trimming and J lost 7 bases, with 10 bases between them. The CDR3 covers 13 residues. CDR1 and CDR2 from the germline V gene are SGHAT and FQNNGV. CDR3 DNA sequence: TGTGCCAGCAGCTCCTCCCGAGGCGGGGAGCTGTTTTTT. This gives the protein CASSSSRGGELFF.

V gene TRBV11-3 combines with J gene TRBJ1-5; D gene unclear. Trimming left V 1 base short and J 7 bases short, with 11 bases between. There are 14 residues in the CDR3. Germline values: CDR1 SGHNT, CDR2 YENEEA. As DNA, the CDR3 is TGTGCCAGCAGCTTAGTAGACTGCTGGCAGCCCCAGCATTTT. This sequence encodes CASSLVDCWQPQHF.

The chain is built from TRBV5-1 and TRBJ1-2; TRBD1 matches at 8 bases. The CDR3 spans 13 residues. The germline CDR1 and CDR2 sequences are SGHRS and YFSETQ. Trimming took 4 bases from V and 7 from J; bases not matched to a gene: 6. CDR3: CASSPGTGCGYTF. CDR3 sequence (DNA): TGCGCCAGCAGCCCTGGGACAGGCTGTGGCTACACCTTC.

This chain joins TRBV6-5 and TRBJ2-7, with no clear D. This CDR3 region has 11 residues. The V end was cut by 5 bases, the J end by 8 bases, with 10 bases between. Germline V gene data show CDR1 as MNHEY and CDR2 as SVGAGI. The CDR3 DNA reads as TGTGCCAGCAGTAACCTGGGCAAGCAGTACTTC. It translates to CASSNLGKQYF.

The rearrangement links TRBV9 to TRBJ2-7, with TRBD2 matching over 10 bases. Trimming removed 0 bases from V and 3 bases from J; junction bases left unmatched: 3. The CDR3 is 15 residues long. The germline gives CDR1 SGDLS, CDR2 YYNGEE. The CDR3 protein is CASSVGPSGSYEQYF. The CDR3 bases are TGTGCCAGCAGCGTAGGTCCTAGCGGGAGCTACGAGCAGTACTTC.

The chain combines TRBV6-1 with TRBJ1-5, with 8 positions matching TRBD1. This CDR3 contains 14 residues. V trimming: 6 bases; J trimming: 7 bases; junction bases outside the gene matches: 8. The germline V gene has CDR1 MNHNS and CDR2 SASEGT. The CDR3 bases are TGTGCCAGCAGAGAGGACAGGGAGGGCCAGCCCCAGCATTTT. Translated, it gives CASREDREGQPQHF.

This rearrangement joins TRBV15 to TRBJ1-1; D possibly corresponds to TRBD1 (6 bases). V was trimmed by 3 bases and J by 7 bases, leaving 12 bases between them. Germline CDR1 is LNHNV and CDR2 is YYDKDF (reference sequence). The CDR3 length is 13 residues. The DNA of the CDR3 is TGTGCCACCAGCAGTGGGGGCAGTGATGAAGCTTTCTTT. Translation gives CATSSGGSDEAFF.

V is TRBV7-2 and J is TRBJ2-1; D ambiguous. V dropped 3 bases and J dropped 0 bases, with 12 bases sitting between them. Germline CDR1 SGHTA, CDR2 FQGNSA. This CDR3 comprises 16 residues. Here the CDR3 reads CASSFLLSSSYNEQFF. The CDR3, as DNA: TGTGCCAGCAGCTTCCTCCTATCGAGCTCCTACAATGAGCAGTTCTTC.

This clone was seen more than once but under ten times. The J gene is TRBJ1-1, the V gene TRBV29-1; 8 positions agree with TRBD1. Germline V gene sequence: CDR1 SQVTM, CDR2 ANQGSEA. The CDR3 contains 14 residues. The ends lost 4 bases at V and 4 bases at J; junction bases unmatched: 8. CDR3 sequence: CSVAQGARSTEAFF. The CDR3 nucleotides are TGCAGCGTTGCCCAGGGGGCAAGGAGCACTGAAGCTTTCTTT.

The rearrangement links TRBV4-3 to TRBJ2-7; 7 nucleotides agree with TRBD2. V was pared by 0 bases and J by 3 bases, with 5 bases of the junction left unmatched. Germline-derived CDR1 and CDR2 are LGHNA and YSLEER. The CDR3 covers 15 residues. Written as DNA, the CDR3 is TGCGCCAGCAGCCAAGATGCGGCGGGAGACTACGAGCAGTACTTC. The encoded protein is CASSQDAAGDYEQYF.

Notes on this clone: Relative to the germline gene, one junction end is altered; a read error may explain this. The rearrangement links TRBV10-3 to TRBJ1-5; D perhaps matches TRBD1 (6 bases). This CDR3 has 15 amino acids. Germline-derived CDR1 and CDR2 are ENHRY and SYGVKD. CDR3 DNA sequence: TGTGCCATCAGTGATTCGGACAGCCTCAATCAGCCCCAGAATTTT. The encoded protein is CAISDSDSLNQPQNF.